This T cell receptor (beta chain) was captured in a study of vaccination effects on CD4 cells after COVID-19. Study-wide context: After the second dose, samples were taken at median day 72.

In regard to this clone: Its antigen remains unknown.

This CDR3 comprises 16 residues. Germline-derived CDR1 and CDR2 are KGHDR and SFDVKD. V shed 4 bases and J shed 9 bases, with 21 bases lying between them. Regarding the study as a whole: Limitations: small convalescent group and missing early post-infection timepoints.

Antigen-specific CD4+ T cells were first expanded with viral peptide pools by the ViraFEST assay and only then sequenced. The culture ran for 9 to 11 days, and then CD4+ T cells were isolated. Participants received two doses of either the BNT162b2 or mRNA-1273 vaccine. Wells each received around 2 million PBMC, cultured with roughly 9.4 IU/ml IL-2 and around 9.8 ug/ml peptides. Half the medium was replaced with IL-2 medium on days 3 and 7. Sequenced by immunoSEQ multiplex PCR; TCRdb stores in-frame clones only, minus some. In the table there are roughly 70,000 clones, roughly 76% of which are singletons.

The input for sequencing was CD4+ T cells from PBMCs cultured with HCoV-OC43 spike peptides, taken after COVID-19 vaccination. As for subset: HCoV-OC43 spike overlapping peptide pool stimulation. This clonotype originated in a human donor who received a COVID-19 vaccine. The genes are TRBV24-1 and TRBJ2-1; D may be TRBD1 or TRBD2 (6 bases each). CDR3 residues: CATSETGGWGQGEQFF. CDR3 sequence (DNA): TGTGCCACCAGTGAAACCGGAGGGTGGGGGCAGGGTGAGCAGTTCTTC.